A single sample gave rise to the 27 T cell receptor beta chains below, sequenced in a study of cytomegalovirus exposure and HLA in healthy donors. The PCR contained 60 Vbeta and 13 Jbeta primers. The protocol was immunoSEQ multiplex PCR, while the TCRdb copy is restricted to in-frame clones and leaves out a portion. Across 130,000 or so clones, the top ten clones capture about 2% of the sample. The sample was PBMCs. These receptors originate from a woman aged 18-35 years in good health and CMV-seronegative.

CDR3 in amino acids: CASSRTSGAYNEQFF. In DNA form, the CDR3 reads TGTGCCAGCAGCCGGACTAGCGGGGCCTACAATGAGCAGTTCTTC. The chain employs TRBV11-3 and TRBJ2-1, with TRBD2 matching 12 bases. V lost 5 bases to trimming and J lost 2 bases; unmatched junction nucleotides: 1. The germline V gene has CDR1 SGHNT and CDR2 YENEEA. This CDR3 has 15 amino acids.

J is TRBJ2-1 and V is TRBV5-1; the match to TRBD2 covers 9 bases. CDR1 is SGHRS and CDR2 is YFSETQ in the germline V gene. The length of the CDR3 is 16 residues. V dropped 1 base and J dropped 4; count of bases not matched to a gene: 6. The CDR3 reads CASSLSKREVYNEQFF. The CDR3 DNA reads TGCGCCAGCAGCTTGAGTAAGCGGGAGGTTTACAATGAGCAGTTCTTC.

CDR3 residues: CASSLPGQPYEQYF. The DNA of the CDR3 is TGCGCCAGCAGTTTACCGGGACAGCCCTACGAGCAGTACTTC. V gene TRBV4-1 combines with J gene TRBJ2-7, with 7 bases identical to TRBD1. CDR3 length: 14 residues. Trimming took 6 bases from V and 2 from J; bases not matched to a gene: 7. CDR1 and CDR2 from the germline V gene are MGHRA and YSYEKL.

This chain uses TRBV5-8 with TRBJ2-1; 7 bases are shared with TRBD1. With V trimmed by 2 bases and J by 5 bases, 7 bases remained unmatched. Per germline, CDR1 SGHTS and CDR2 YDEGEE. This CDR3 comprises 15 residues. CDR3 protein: CASSFGDSRDNEQFF. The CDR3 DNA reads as TGTGCCAGCAGCTTCGGGGACAGCCGAGACAATGAGCAGTTCTTC.

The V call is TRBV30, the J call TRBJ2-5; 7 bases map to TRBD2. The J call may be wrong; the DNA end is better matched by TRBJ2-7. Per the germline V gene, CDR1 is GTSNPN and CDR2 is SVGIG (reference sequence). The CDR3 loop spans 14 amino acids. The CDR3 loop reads CACGIGGRKGEQYF. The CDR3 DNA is TGTGCCTGTGGTATTGGCGGGAGAAAGGGCGAGCAGTACTTC.

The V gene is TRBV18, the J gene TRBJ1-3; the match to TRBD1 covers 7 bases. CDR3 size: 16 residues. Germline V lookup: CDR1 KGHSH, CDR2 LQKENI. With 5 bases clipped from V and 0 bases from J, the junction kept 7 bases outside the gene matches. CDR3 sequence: CASSIPGQLSGNTIYF. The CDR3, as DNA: TGTGCCAGCTCAATACCGGGACAGCTCTCTGGAAACACCATATATTTT.

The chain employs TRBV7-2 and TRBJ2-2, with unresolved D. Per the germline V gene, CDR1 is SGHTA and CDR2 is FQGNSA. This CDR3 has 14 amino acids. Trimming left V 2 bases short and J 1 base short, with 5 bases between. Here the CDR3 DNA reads TGTGCCAGCAGCTTAACGGGGAACACCGGGGAGCTGTTTTTT. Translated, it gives CASSLTGNTGELFF.

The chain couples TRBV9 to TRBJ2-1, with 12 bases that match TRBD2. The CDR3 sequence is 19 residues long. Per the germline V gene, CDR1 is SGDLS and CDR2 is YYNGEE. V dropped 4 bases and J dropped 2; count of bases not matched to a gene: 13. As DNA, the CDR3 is TGTGCCAGCAGCCGCTTGCGACTAGCGGGAGAACCCGCCTACAATGAGCAGTTCTTC. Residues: CASSRLRLAGEPAYNEQFF.

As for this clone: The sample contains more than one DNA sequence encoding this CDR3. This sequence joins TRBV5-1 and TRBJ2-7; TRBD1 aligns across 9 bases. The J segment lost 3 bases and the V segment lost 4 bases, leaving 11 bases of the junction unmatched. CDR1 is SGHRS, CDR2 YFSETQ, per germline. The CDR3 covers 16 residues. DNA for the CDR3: TGCGCCAGCAGCCCAAGTACCGGGACAGGGAACTACGAGCAGTACTTC. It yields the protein CASSPSTGTGNYEQYF.

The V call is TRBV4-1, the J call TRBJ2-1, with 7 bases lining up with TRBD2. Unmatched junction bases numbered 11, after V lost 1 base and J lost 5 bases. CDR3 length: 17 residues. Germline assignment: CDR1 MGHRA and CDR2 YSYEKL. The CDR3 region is CASSQVGGSGGNNEQFF. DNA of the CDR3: TGCGCCAGCAGCCAAGTTGGCGGGAGTGGAGGAAACAATGAGCAGTTCTTC.

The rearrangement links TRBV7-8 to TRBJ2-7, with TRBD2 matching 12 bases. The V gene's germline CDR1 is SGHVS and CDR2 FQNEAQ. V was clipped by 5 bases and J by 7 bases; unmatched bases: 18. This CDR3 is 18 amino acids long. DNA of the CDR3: TGTGCCAGCAGCCAGACATCACAAACGACTAGCGGGAGAGGGGAGCAGTACTTC. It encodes CASSQTSQTTSGRGEQYF.

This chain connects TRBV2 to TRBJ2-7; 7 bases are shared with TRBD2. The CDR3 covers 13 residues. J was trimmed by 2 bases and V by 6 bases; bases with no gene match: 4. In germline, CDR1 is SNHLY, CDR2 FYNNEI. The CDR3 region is CASRASGPYEQYF. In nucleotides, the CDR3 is TGTGCCAGCAGGGCTAGCGGACCCTACGAGCAGTACTTC.

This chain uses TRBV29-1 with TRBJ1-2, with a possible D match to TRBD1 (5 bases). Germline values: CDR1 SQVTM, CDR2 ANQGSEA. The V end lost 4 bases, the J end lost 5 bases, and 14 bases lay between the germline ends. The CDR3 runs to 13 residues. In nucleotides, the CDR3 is TGCAGCGTTGGGGGGATTGGGGGGTATGGCTACACCTTC. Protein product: CSVGGIGGYGYTF.

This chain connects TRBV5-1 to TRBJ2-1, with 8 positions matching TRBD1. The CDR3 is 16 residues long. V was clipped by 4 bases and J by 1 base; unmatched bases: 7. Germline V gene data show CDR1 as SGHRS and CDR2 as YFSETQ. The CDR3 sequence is CASSEQNRGSYNEQFF. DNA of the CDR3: TGCGCCAGCAGCGAACAAAACAGGGGGTCCTACAATGAGCAGTTCTTC.

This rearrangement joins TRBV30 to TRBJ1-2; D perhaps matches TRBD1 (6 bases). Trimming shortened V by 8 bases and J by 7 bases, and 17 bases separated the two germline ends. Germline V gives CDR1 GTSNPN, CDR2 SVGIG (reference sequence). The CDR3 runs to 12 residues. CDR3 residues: CADRTTWGGYTF. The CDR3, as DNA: TGTGCCGACAGGACGACGTGGGGTGGCTACACCTTC.

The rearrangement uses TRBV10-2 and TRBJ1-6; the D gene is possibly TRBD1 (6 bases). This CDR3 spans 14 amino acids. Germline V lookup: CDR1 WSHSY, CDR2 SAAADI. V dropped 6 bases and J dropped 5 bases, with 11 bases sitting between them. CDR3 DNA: TGCGCCAGCAGACCCGGGACAAATAATTCACCCCTCCACTTT. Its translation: CASRPGTNNSPLHF.

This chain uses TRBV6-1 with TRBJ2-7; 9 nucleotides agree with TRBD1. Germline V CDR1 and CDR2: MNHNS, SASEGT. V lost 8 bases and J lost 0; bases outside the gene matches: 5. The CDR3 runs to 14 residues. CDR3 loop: CASAGQGNSYEQYF. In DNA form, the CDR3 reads TGTGCCAGCGCAGGACAGGGGAACTCCTACGAGCAGTACTTC.

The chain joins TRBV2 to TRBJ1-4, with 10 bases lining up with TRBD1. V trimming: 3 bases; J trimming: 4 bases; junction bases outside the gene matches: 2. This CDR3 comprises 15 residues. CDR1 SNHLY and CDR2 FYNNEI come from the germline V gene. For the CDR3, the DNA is TGTGCCAGCAGTGACGACAGGGGGCTTAATGAAAAACTGTTTTTT. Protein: CASSDDRGLNEKLFF.

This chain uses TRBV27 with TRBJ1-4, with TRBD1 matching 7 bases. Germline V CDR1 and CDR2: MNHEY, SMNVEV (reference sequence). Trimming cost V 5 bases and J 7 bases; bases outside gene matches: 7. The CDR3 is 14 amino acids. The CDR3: CASSLQGSGEKLFF. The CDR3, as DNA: TGTGCCAGCAGTCTACAGGGGAGTGGTGAAAAACTGTTTTTT. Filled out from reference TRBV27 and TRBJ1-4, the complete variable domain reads EAQVTQNPRYLITVTGKKLTVTCSQNMNHEYMSWYRQDPGLGLRQIYYSMNVEVTDKGDVPEGYKVSRKEKRNFPLILESPSPNQTSLYFCASSLQGSGEKLFFGSGTQLSVL.

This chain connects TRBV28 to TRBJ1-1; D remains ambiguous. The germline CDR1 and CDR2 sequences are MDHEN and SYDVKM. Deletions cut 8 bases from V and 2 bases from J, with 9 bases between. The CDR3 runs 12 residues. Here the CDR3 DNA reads TGTGCCAGCTTGGAGACCAACACTGAAGCTTTCTTT. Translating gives CASLETNTEAFF.

The DNA for the CDR3 is TGTGCCAGCAGTTCCCGACAGACCTACGAGCAGTACGTC. Protein sequence: CASSSRQTYEQYV. The chain recombines TRBV6-5 with TRBJ2-7; tentative D call: TRBD1 (5 bases). Germline V gene lookup returns CDR1 MNHEY and CDR2 SVGAGI. The CDR3 contains 13 residues. The germline V and J ends were trimmed by 4 bases and 2 bases, with 9 bases remaining between them.

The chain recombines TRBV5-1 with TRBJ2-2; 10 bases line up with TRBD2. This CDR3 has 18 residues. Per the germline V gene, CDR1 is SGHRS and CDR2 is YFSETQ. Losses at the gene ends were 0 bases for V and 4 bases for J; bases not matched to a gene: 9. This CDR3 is CASSLGDIVAGGTGELFF. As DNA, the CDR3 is TGCGCCAGCAGCTTGGGGGATATAGTAGCGGGAGGCACCGGGGAGCTGTTTTTT.

Written as DNA, the CDR3 is TGTGCCAGCAGCGTAGCGCAGGGTCGTGAAAAACTGTTTTTT. Its protein is CASSVAQGREKLFF. The chain employs TRBV9 and TRBJ1-4; TRBD1 is a possible D gene (5 bases). Trimming removed 0 bases from V and 7 bases from J, with 10 bases in between. The CDR3 totals 14 residues. Per germline, CDR1 SGDLS and CDR2 YYNGEE.

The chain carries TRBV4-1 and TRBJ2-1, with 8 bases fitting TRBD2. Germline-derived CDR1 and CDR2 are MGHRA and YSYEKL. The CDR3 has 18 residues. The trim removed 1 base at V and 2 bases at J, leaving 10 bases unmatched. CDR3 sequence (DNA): TGCGCCAGCAGCCAAGGAGGGGGACTAGTACGTCCCTACAATGAGCAGTTCTTC. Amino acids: CASSQGGGLVRPYNEQFF.

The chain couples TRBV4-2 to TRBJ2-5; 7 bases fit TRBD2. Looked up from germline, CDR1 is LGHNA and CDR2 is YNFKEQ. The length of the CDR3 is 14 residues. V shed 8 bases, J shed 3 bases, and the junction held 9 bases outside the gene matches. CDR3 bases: TGTGCCAGCGGCCGGTGGCTAGCGGAAGAGACCCAGTACTTC. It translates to CASGRWLAEETQYF.

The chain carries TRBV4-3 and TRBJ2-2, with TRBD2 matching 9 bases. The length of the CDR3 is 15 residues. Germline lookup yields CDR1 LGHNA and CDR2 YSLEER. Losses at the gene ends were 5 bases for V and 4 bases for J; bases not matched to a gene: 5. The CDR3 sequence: CASSISGSGTGELFF. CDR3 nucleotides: TGCGCCAGCAGCATTAGCGGGAGTGGCACCGGGGAGCTGTTTTTT.

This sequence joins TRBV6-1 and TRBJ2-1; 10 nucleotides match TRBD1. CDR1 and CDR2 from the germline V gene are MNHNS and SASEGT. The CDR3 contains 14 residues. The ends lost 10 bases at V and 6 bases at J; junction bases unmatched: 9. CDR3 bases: TGTGCCACCAAAGGGACAGGGGAAATCAATGAGCAGTTCTTC. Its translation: CATKGTGEINEQFF.